These 28 T cell receptor beta chains came from one sample sequenced in a study of T cell clonality in common variable immunodeficiency. Produced via immunoSEQ multiplex PCR; TCRdb's table is partial and in-frame only. Listed here are some 38,000 clones without any singletons, the top ten holding around 2.8%. The material sequenced was peripheral blood mononuclear cells. These receptors came from a person aged 18 to 75 in good health.

This clone came up many times. The CDR3 end lies 3 residues beyond the end of the read and is filled in from the germline J gene. The chain has TRBV2 and TRBJ2-2, with 8 bases that match TRBD1. Looked up from germline, CDR1 is SNHLY and CDR2 is FYNNEI. CDR3 length equals 14 residues. J lost 2 bases, V lost 7 bases, and 3 bases had no gene match. The DNA read from the CDR3 is TGTGCCAGCATGGACAGGGATAACACCGGGGAG. This encodes CASMDRDNTGE. The whole CDR3 protein is CASMDRDNTGELFF.

The table lists this clone with many counts. The CDR3 extends 3 residues past the end of the read, so its final part is completed from the germline J gene. This chain joins TRBV6-2 or TRBV6-3 and TRBJ1-2, with D tentatively TRBD1 (6 bases). The CDR3 has 15 amino acids. The germline CDR1 and CDR2 sequences are MNHEY and SVGEGT. V was cut by 7 bases and J by 5 bases, with 20 bases left in between. CDR3: CASKTLQGAFYGYTF. The CDR3 DNA, read in part, is TGTGCCAGCAAGACTTTACAGGGCGCGTTTTATGGC.

This clone came up many times. The read halts 3 residues ahead of the CDR3 end, with the missing end drawn from the germline J gene. The chain joins TRBV11-2 to TRBJ2-3; 7 bases agree with TRBD2. The V and J ends lost 2 bases and 0 bases, in that order; junction bases with no gene match: 2. The CDR3 extends over 15 amino acids. Per the germline V gene, CDR1 is SGHAT and CDR2 is FQNNGV. The DNA read from the CDR3 is TGTGCCAGCAGCTTAAGAGCGGGAAGCACAGATACG. As protein: CASSLRAGSTDT. The CDR3 as a whole reads CASSLRAGSTDTQYF.

The table lists this clone with many counts. From the germline J gene comes the end of the CDR3, since the read stops 3 residues before it. The chain employs TRBV20-1 and TRBJ2-7; TRBD2 agrees at 11 bases. Losses at the gene ends were 4 bases for V and 0 bases for J; bases not matched to a gene: 11. CDR3 length equals 17 residues. The germline V gene encodes CDR1 DFQATT and CDR2 SNEGSKA (reference sequence). The CDR3 sequence is CSATPGLAGGRSYEQYF. CDR3 DNA (partial): TGCAGTGCTACCCCGGGGCTAGCGGGAGGCCGCTCCTACGAG.

This clone was detected only a few times. The observed sequence ends 3 residues before the CDR3 terminus, with the missing tail filled in from the germline J gene. The chain has TRBV5-1 and TRBJ2-1; tentative D call: TRBD2 (6 bases). Germline-derived CDR1 and CDR2 are SGHRS and YFSETQ. V lost 4 bases and J lost 0, with 11 bases in between. This CDR3 has 15 amino acids. This CDR3 is CASSPGGSSYNEQFF. Partial CDR3 DNA: TGCGCCAGCAGCCCCGGGGGTAGCTCCTACAATGAG. The whole variable domain, filled in from reference TRBV5-1 and TRBJ2-1, reads KAGVTQTPRYLIKTRGQQVTLSCSPISGHRSVSWYQQTPGQGLQFLFEYFSETQRNKGNFPGRFSGRQFSNSRSEMNVSTLELGDSALYLCASSPGGSSYNEQFFGPGTRLTVL.

This clone has at least ten counts. Coverage ceases 3 residues before the CDR3 finishes, and the germline J gene fills in the end. The chain links TRBV7-8 to TRBJ2-1, with D uncertain. The V end lost 5 bases, the J end lost 4 bases, and 12 bases lay between the germline ends. The CDR3 has 14 residues. Germline CDR1 reads SGHVS; CDR2 reads FQNEAQ. CDR3 sequence: CASSHLQAYNEQFF. CDR3 DNA, as far as it was read: TGTGCCAGCAGCCACCTTCAGGCTTACAATGAG.

Of note for this clone: The missing CDR3 end, 3 residues past where the read stops, is filled in from the germline J gene. This rearrangement joins TRBV30 to TRBJ2-5; 11 nucleotides align to TRBD1. Germline loops: CDR1 GTSNPN, CDR2 SVGIG (reference sequence). CDR3 size: 14 residues. Trimming took 4 bases from V and 1 from J; bases not matched to a gene: 2. This CDR3 reads CAWTGTGGQETQYF. The sequenced part of the CDR3 DNA is TGTGCCTGGACCGGGACAGGGGGCCAAGAGACC.

Details on this clone: The read falls 3 residues short of the CDR3 end, and the missing part is taken from the germline J gene. V usage is TRBV7-2 and J usage is TRBJ2-2, with 7 bases matching TRBD1. The CDR3 runs 14 residues. Looked up from germline, CDR1 is SGHTA and CDR2 is FQGNSA. The DNA read from the CDR3 is TGTGCCAGCAGCTCGGGACAGTCGCGTGAAAAG. Protein: CASSSGQSREK. The CDR3 as a whole reads CASSSGQSREKLFF.

In this sample, this clone turned up many times. The read halts 3 residues ahead of the CDR3 end, with the missing end drawn from the germline J gene. The chain has TRBV20-1 and TRBJ1-6, with a weak D call TRBD1 (5 bases). Per the germline V gene, CDR1 is DFQATT and CDR2 is SNEGSKA (reference sequence). This CDR3 comprises 16 residues. With 3 bases removed from V and 6 bases from J, the gap between germline ends came to 18 bases. The DNA read from the CDR3 is TGCAGTGCTAGTAGGGGCACAAGCTTATTTAATTCACCC. Translated, it gives CSASRGTSLFNSP. The entire CDR3 sequence reads CSASRGTSLFNSPLHF.

This clone was detected ten times or more. Coverage ceases 3 residues before the CDR3 finishes, and the germline J gene fills in the end. V is TRBV20-1 and J is TRBJ2-7; 9 nucleotides align to TRBD2. Germline V gives CDR1 DFQATT, CDR2 SNEGSKA (reference sequence). The CDR3 extends over 14 amino acids. The V segment lost 6 bases and the J segment 6 bases; nucleotides outside the gene matches: 12. The CDR3 protein is CSAPRTSVVTEQYF. The CDR3 bases that were read are TGCAGTGCGCCAAGGACTAGCGTTGTGACCGAG.

This clone was counted only a few times. The read halts 3 residues ahead of the CDR3 end, with the missing end drawn from the germline J gene. The chain recombines TRBV19 with TRBJ2-2; D gene unclear. This CDR3 spans 14 amino acids. V gave up 3 bases and J gave up 1 base, with 6 bases separating them. The germline V gene encodes CDR1 LNHDA and CDR2 SQIVND (reference sequence). The sequenced CDR3 bases are TGTGCCAGTAGTATTACAGAGAACACCGGGGAG. Translating it yields CASSITENTGE. In full, the CDR3 is CASSITENTGELFF.

Only a few counts were recorded for this clone. The read finishes 3 residues shy of the CDR3 end, and the germline J gene is used to complete it. This chain links TRBV7-9 with TRBJ1-2; 7 bases are shared with TRBD1. The CDR3 sequence is 13 residues long. Germline loops: CDR1 SEHNR, CDR2 FQNEAQ (reference sequence). V shed 5 bases, J shed 5 bases, and the junction held 5 bases outside the gene matches. CDR3 residues: CASSPGQRYGYTF. CDR3 DNA (partial): TGTGCCAGCAGCCCGGGACAGAGGTATGGC.

In its sample, this clone was seen many times. The sequence runs out 3 residues before the end of the CDR3; the remainder is reconstructed from the germline J gene. The chain couples TRBV20-1 to TRBJ1-1; weak D call: TRBD1 (5 bases). Germline CDR1 reads DFQATT; CDR2 reads SNEGSKA (reference sequence). With 2 bases removed from V and 1 base from J, the gap between germline ends came to 5 bases. The length of the CDR3 is 12 residues. CDR3 protein: CSARQGNTEAFF. The CDR3 DNA, read in part, is TGCAGTGCTAGACAGGGGAACACTGAA.

This clone was observed many times. The CDR3 goes on 3 residues after the read ends, and that part is filled in from the germline J gene. The chain couples TRBV7-3 to TRBJ2-1, with a weak D call TRBD1 (6 bases). Trimming removed 3 bases from V and 2 bases from J, with 11 bases in between. CDR3 length: 15 residues. Germline CDR1 SGHTA, CDR2 FQGTGA. CDR3 loop: CASSFGQGTYNEQFF. The CDR3 bases that were read are TGTGCCAGCAGCTTCGGTCAGGGGACCTACAATGAG.

This clone was observed at least ten times. Read sequence stops 3 residues before the CDR3 end, and the germline J gene provides the missing end. This chain uses TRBV10-3 with TRBJ1-1, with a weak D call TRBD1 (6 bases). The CDR3 has 12 residues. V dropped 10 bases and J dropped 5 bases, with 14 bases sitting between them. CDR1 and CDR2 from the germline V gene are ENHRY and SYGVKD. CDR3 in amino acids: CATLGGYTEAFF. The sequenced part of the CDR3 DNA is TGTGCCACATTAGGGGGTTATACTGAA.

This clone has at least ten counts. With the read ending 3 residues before the CDR3 end, the germline J gene is used to fill in that end. The chain combines TRBV5-1 with TRBJ2-2; D perhaps matches TRBD1 (6 bases). Per germline, CDR1 SGHRS and CDR2 YFSETQ. This CDR3 region has 16 residues. The ends were cut back, 0 bases at V and 5 bases at J, with 14 bases in the middle. The CDR3 protein is CASSLVSGVFTGELFF. The part of the CDR3 DNA that was read is TGCGCCAGCAGCTTGGTATCAGGGGTTTTTACCGGGGAG.

Many counts were recorded for this clone. The read terminates 3 residues before the CDR3 end, so the remaining end is supplied by the germline J gene. The J gene is TRBJ1-2, the V gene TRBV5-1; D not certain. There are 13 residues in the CDR3. V was cut by 0 bases and J by 7 bases, with 10 bases left in between. CDR1 and CDR2 from the germline V gene are SGHRS and YFSETQ. CDR3 DNA (partial): TGCGCCAGCAGCTTGGCCGCGGGATCTGGC. This gives the protein CASSLAAGSG. The entire CDR3 protein is CASSLAAGSGYTF.

Turning to this clone: From the germline J gene comes the end of the CDR3, since the read stops 3 residues before it. The V and J genes are TRBV5-1 and TRBJ2-1; 10 bases agree with TRBD2. V gave up 2 bases and J gave up 4 bases; unmatched junction bases: 3. CDR3 size: 15 residues. The germline CDR1 and CDR2 sequences are SGHRS and YFSETQ. Incomplete CDR3 DNA: TGCGCCAGCAGCTTAACTAGCGGGGTATACAATGAG. It yields the protein CASSLTSGVYNE. The CDR3 reads in full as CASSLTSGVYNEQFF.

This clone has at least ten counts. The read ends 3 residues shy of where the CDR3 ends; the end is completed using the germline J gene. The chain is built from TRBV7-6 and TRBJ2-1; the match to TRBD2 covers 10 bases. With 5 bases clipped from V and 4 bases from J, the junction kept 8 bases outside the gene matches. This CDR3 is 16 amino acids long. Germline V gene data show CDR1 as SGHVS and CDR2 as FNYEAQ. CDR3 DNA, as far as it was read: TGTGCCAGCAGCGGAAAGATTAGCGGGGGGTACAATGAG. Translation: CASSGKISGGYNE. The complete CDR3 protein is CASSGKISGGYNEQFF.

In this sample, this clone turned up many times. The read terminates 3 residues ahead of where the CDR3 ends, so the germline J gene completes it. The chain joins TRBV28 to TRBJ2-6, with D possibly TRBD1 on 5 matching bases. The germline V and J ends were trimmed by 8 bases and 4 bases, with 12 bases remaining between them. This CDR3 contains 14 residues. Germline V lookup: CDR1 MDHEN, CDR2 SYDVKM. CDR3 DNA (partial): TGTGCCAGCCGCAGGGTATACGGGGCCAACGTC. Protein: CASRRVYGANV. The whole CDR3 sequence reads CASRRVYGANVLTF.

Comments on this clone: The CDR3 is cut off 3 residues early in the read; its end comes from the germline J gene. The chain recombines TRBV20-1 with TRBJ2-7; no reliable D call. Trimming removed 4 bases at V and 5 bases at J, with 12 bases between. Looked up from germline, CDR1 is DFQATT and CDR2 is SNEGSKA (reference sequence). The CDR3 covers 12 residues. CDR3 DNA, as far as it was read: TGCAGTGCTAATCCGGTCACCCACGAG. It encodes CSANPVTHE. The entire CDR3 protein is CSANPVTHEQYF.

This clone occurred many times. The DNA ends 3 residues before the CDR3 does, and the rest of the CDR3 is filled in from the germline J gene. The chain links TRBV19 to TRBJ2-1; 9 positions match TRBD1. The CDR3 loop spans 15 amino acids. The J segment lost 6 bases and the V segment lost 4 bases, leaving 7 bases of the junction unmatched. The germline gives CDR1 LNHDA, CDR2 SQIVND (reference sequence). The CDR3 region is CASSKPGQGRNEQFF. Incomplete CDR3 DNA: TGTGCCAGTAGTAAGCCGGGACAGGGTCGCAATGAG.

This clone was counted at least ten times. The CDR3 goes on 3 residues after the read ends, and that part is filled in from the germline J gene. The chain couples TRBV28 to TRBJ2-2; D is unclear. Germline lookup yields CDR1 MDHEN and CDR2 SYDVKM. This CDR3 has 17 amino acids. Here the CDR3 reads CATSSLKIRVGRRELFF. CDR3 bases read: TGTGCGACCAGCAGTTTAAAAATTCGGGTGGGTCGCCGGGAG.

Concerning this clone itself: The read gets to within 3 residues of the CDR3 end, and the germline J gene fills in the rest. J is TRBJ1-2 and V is TRBV19; D not certain. The CDR3 contains 11 residues. Germline-derived CDR1 and CDR2 are LNHDA and SQIVND (reference sequence). The CDR3 protein is CASSSYYDYTF. The CDR3 bases that were read are TGTGCCAGTAGTTCCTACTACGAC. Looking up the rest from reference TRBV19 and TRBJ1-2 gives the full variable domain: DGGITQSPKYLFRKEGQNVTLSCEQNLNHDAMYWYRQDPGQGLRLIYYSQIVNDFQKGDIAEGYSVSREKKESFPLTVTSAQKNPTAFYLCASSSYYDYTFGSGTRLTVV.

In its sample, this clone was seen many times. The read ends 3 residues before the CDR3 terminus; that terminus is restored from the germline J gene. The chain uses TRBV2 and TRBJ2-3, with D possibly matching TRBD2 (5 bases). Germline CDR1 SNHLY, CDR2 FYNNEI. The CDR3 runs to 17 residues. V lost 1 base to trimming and J lost 5 bases, with 19 bases between them. The sequenced part of the CDR3 DNA is TGTGCCAGCAGTGAAGGCGTCACCTACCCGGCGGGAGATACG. As protein: CASSEGVTYPAGDT. In full, the CDR3 is CASSEGVTYPAGDTQYF.

This clone was picked up many times. The read terminates 3 residues before the CDR3 end, so the remaining end is supplied by the germline J gene. The V and J genes are TRBV30 and TRBJ1-1; a weak D match, TRBD1 (6 bases). The CDR3 length is 13 residues. CDR1 is GTSNPN and CDR2 is SVGIG in the germline V gene (reference sequence). V dropped 5 bases and J dropped 0 bases, with 10 bases sitting between them. This CDR3 reads CAWGQNMNTEAFF. CDR3 bases read: TGTGCCTGGGGACAGAACATGAACACTGAA.

This clone occurred a few times. The CDR3 is cut off 3 residues early in the read; its end comes from the germline J gene. The chain uses TRBV5-1 and TRBJ2-7; D uncertain. The germline V and J ends were trimmed by 0 bases and 1 base, with 8 bases remaining between them. The CDR3 extends over 14 amino acids. Germline V gene sequence: CDR1 SGHRS, CDR2 YFSETQ. CDR3 in amino acids: CASSLVVRSYEQYF. The CDR3 DNA, read in part, is TGCGCCAGCAGCTTGGTAGTCAGGTCCTACGAG.

This clone was picked up many times. The read halts 3 residues ahead of the CDR3 end, with the missing end drawn from the germline J gene. The chain joins TRBV5-4 to TRBJ2-5, with TRBD2 matching 12 bases. Germline CDR1 SGHNT, CDR2 YYREEE (reference sequence). V shed 4 bases, J shed 5 bases, and the junction held 6 bases outside the gene matches. The CDR3 runs to 15 residues. CDR3 protein: CASSPGLAGPETQYF. Incomplete CDR3 DNA: TGTGCCAGCAGCCCTGGACTAGCGGGACCGGAGACC.